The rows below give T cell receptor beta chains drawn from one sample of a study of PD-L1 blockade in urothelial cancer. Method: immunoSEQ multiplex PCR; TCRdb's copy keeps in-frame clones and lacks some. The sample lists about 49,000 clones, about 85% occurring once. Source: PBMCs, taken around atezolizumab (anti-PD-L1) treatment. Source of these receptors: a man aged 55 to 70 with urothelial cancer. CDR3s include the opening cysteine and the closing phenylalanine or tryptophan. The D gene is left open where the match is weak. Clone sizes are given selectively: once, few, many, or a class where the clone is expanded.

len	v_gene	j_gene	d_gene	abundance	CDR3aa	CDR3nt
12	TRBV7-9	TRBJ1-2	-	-	CASSAQVYGYTF	TGTGCCAGCAGCGCACAGGTCTATGGCTACACCTTC
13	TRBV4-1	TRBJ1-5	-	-	CASSWDYHQPQHF	TGCGCCAGCAGCTGGGACTATCATCAGCCCCAGCATTTT
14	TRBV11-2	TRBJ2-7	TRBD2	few	CASSFGGTIYEQYF	TGTGCCAGCAGCTTCGGGGGGACGATCTACGAGCAGTACTTC
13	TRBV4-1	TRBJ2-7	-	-	CASSQGRSYEQYF	TGCGCCAGCAGCCAAGGAAGGAGCTACGAGCAGTACTTC
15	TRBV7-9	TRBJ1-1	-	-	CASSLTRTANTEAFF	TGTGCCAGCAGCCTTACGCGGACAGCGAACACTGAAGCTTTCTTT
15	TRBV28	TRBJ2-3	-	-	CASSSRTGRFDTQYF	TGTGCCAGCAGTTCGCGGACTGGCAGGTTTGATACGCAGTATTTT
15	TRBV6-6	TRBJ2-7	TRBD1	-	CASSYSRTGVREQYF	TGTGCCAGCAGTTACTCACGGACAGGGGTAAGGGAGCAGTACTTC
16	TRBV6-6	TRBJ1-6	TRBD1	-	CASSGILRGLASPLHF	TGTGCCAGCAGTGGAATTCTCAGGGGGCTCGCATCACCCCTCCACTTT
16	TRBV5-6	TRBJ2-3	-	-	CASSLSSSRSTDTQYF	TGTGCCAGCAGCTTGAGTAGCTCGAGATCCACAGATACGCAGTATTTT
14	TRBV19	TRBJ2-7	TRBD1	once	CASSTGQGKGEQYF	TGTGCCAGTAGTACGGGACAGGGAAAGGGCGAGCAGTACTTC
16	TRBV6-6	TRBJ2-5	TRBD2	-	CASSYERGAGVETQYF	TGTGCCAGCAGTTACGAGCGGGGGGCGGGAGTAGAGACCCAGTACTTC
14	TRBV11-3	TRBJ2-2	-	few	CASRPDSYTGELFF	TGTGCCAGCAGACCAGACTCTTACACCGGGGAGCTGTTTTTT
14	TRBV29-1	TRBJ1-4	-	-	CSVDSLATNEKLFF	TGCAGCGTTGATAGCCTTGCAACTAATGAAAAACTGTTTTTT
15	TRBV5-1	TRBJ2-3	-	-	CASSPLGGAGDTQYF	TGCGCCAGCAGCCCACTAGGGGGGGCAGGGGATACGCAGTATTTT
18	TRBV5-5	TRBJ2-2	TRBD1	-	CASSLRHSTGGDTGELFF	TGTGCCAGCAGCCTCAGACACTCGACAGGGGGGGACACCGGGGAGCTGTTTTTT
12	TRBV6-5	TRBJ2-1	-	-	CASKSAYNEQFF	TGTGCCAGCAAATCAGCCTACAATGAGCAGTTCTTC
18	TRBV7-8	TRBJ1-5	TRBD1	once	CASSLLSPGQGEGQPQHF	TGTGCCAGCAGCTTATTGAGTCCGGGACAGGGGGAAGGCCAGCCCCAGCATTTT
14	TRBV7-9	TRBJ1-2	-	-	CASSPRGGTYGYTF	TGTGCCAGCAGCCCCCGTGGAGGAACCTATGGCTACACCTTC
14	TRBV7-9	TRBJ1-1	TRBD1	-	CASSLSGQGESAFF	TGTGCCAGCAGCTTATCTGGCCAGGGGGAGTCGGCTTTCTTT
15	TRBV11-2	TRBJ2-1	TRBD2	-	CASSPSGTSYNEQFF	TGTGCCAGCAGCCCGAGCGGGACCTCCTACAATGAGCAGTTCTTC
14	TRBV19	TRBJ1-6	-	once	CASSITQNNSPLHF	TGTGCCAGTAGTATAACACAGAATAATTCACCCCTCCACTTT
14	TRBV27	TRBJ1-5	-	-	CASSVGGGNQPQHF	TGTGCCAGCAGTGTAGGGGGAGGCAATCAGCCCCAGCATTTT
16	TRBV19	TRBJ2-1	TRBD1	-	CASSISGQGAYSEQFF	TGTGCCAGTAGTATTTCTGGACAGGGGGCGTATAGTGAGCAGTTCTTC
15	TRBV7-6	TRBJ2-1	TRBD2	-	CASRRGREDYNEQFF	TGTGCCAGCAGAAGAGGGAGGGAAGACTACAATGAGCAGTTCTTC
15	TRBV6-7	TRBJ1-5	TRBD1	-	CASNSRQGWNQPQHF	TGTGCCAGCAACTCCCGACAGGGTTGGAATCAGCCCCAGCATTTT
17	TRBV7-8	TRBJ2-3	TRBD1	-	CASSFGTGVTSTDTQYF	TGTGCCAGCAGCTTCGGGACAGGTGTTACTAGCACAGATACGCAGTATTTT
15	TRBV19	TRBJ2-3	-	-	CASSIVLGAEDTQYF	TGTGCCAGTAGTATAGTTTTGGGGGCTGAAGATACGCAGTATTTT
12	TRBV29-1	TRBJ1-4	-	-	CSVGEGDEKLFF	TGCAGCGTGGGAGAGGGGGATGAAAAACTGTTTTTT
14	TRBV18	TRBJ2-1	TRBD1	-	CASSPGTGVNEQFF	TGTGCCAGCTCACCCGGGACAGGGGTAAATGAGCAGTTCTTC
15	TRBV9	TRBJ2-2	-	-	CASRPAGHNTGELFF	TGTGCCAGCAGGCCTGCAGGACACAACACCGGGGAGCTGTTTTTT
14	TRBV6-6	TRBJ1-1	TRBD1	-	CASSDIRQGPEAFF	TGTGCCAGCAGCGACATAAGACAGGGCCCTGAAGCTTTCTTT
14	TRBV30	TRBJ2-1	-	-	CAWSVYNKEGRQFF	TGTGCCTGGAGTGTATACAATAAGGAGGGTCGGCAGTTCTTC
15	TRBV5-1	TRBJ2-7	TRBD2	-	CASSLGPSGTYEQYF	TGCGCCAGCAGCTTGGGTCCTAGCGGAACCTACGAGCAGTACTTC
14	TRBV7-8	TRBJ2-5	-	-	CASSLPTVQETQYF	TGTGCCAGCAGCTTACCAACGGTCCAAGAGACCCAGTACTTC
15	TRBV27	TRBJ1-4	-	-	CASSPDRSTNEKLFF	TGTGCCAGCAGTCCGGACAGATCAACTAATGAAAAACTGTTTTTT
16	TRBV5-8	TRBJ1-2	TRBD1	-	CASSFYWTGDLYGYTF	TGTGCCAGCAGCTTTTATTGGACAGGGGATTTATATGGCTACACCTTC
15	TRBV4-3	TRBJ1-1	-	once	CASSQIVQGNTEAFF	TGCGCCAGCAGCCAAATCGTGCAGGGTAACACTGAAGCTTTCTTT
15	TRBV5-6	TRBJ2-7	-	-	CASSLWSGSSYEQYF	TGTGCCAGCAGCTTGTGGTCGGGTAGCTCCTACGAGCAGTACTTC
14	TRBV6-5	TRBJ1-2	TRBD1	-	CASSYQGANYGYTF	TGTGCCAGCAGTTACCAGGGGGCTAACTATGGCTACACCTTC
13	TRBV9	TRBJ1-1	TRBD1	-	CASSVGQSTEAFF	TGTGCCAGCAGCGTGGGACAGTCCACTGAAGCTTTCTTT
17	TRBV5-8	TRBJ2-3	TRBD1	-	CASSQRQGTALTDTQYF	TGTGCCAGCAGCCAACGACAGGGGACAGCTCTCACAGATACGCAGTATTTT
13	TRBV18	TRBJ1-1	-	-	CASSPGRNTEAFF	TGTGCCAGCTCACCCGGGAGAAACACTGAAGCTTTCTTT
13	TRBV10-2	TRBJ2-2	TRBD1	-	CASSGTGFGELFF	TGCGCCAGCAGCGGGACAGGCTTTGGGGAGCTGTTTTTT
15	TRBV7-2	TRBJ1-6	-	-	CASSRLDSQNSPLHF	TGTGCCAGCAGCCGACTCGACAGCCAGAATTCACCCCTCCACTTT